These 29 T cell receptor beta chains came from one sample sequenced in a study of cytomegalovirus exposure and HLA in healthy donors. Primers for the PCR totalled 60 Vbeta and 13 Jbeta. The assay was immunoSEQ multiplex PCR, and TCRdb's table has in-frame clones only and misses some. The table includes about 67,000 clones, about 70% detected once. The sequenced sample was PBMCs. The receptor source for this set is a woman in her twenties or thirties in good health and CMV-seronegative.

In DNA form, the CDR3 reads TGTGCCTCCCGGGGGGCCTCGAACACCGGGGAGCTGTTTTTT. Its protein is CASRGASNTGELFF. This sequence joins TRBV30 and TRBJ2-2; TRBD2 is a possible D gene (7 bases). CDR3 length: 14 residues. V was pared by 7 bases and J by 0 bases, with 12 bases between. Germline lookup yields CDR1 GTSNPN and CDR2 SVGIG (reference sequence).

The chain is built from TRBV7-9 and TRBJ1-1, with unresolved D. Germline V gives CDR1 SEHNR, CDR2 FQNEAQ (reference sequence). The CDR3 runs 9 residues. V gave up 5 bases and J gave up 11 bases, with 6 bases separating them. DNA for the CDR3: TGTGCCAGCAGCACCGGGGCTTTCTTT. Its translation: CASSTGAFF.

The genes are TRBV5-6 and TRBJ2-3; a possible D gene is TRBD2 (6 bases). V was pared by 3 bases and J by 2 bases, with 16 bases between. Germline V gene sequence: CDR1 SGHDT, CDR2 YYEEEE. The CDR3 length is 16 residues. The CDR3 sequence is CASSSSWGLTTDTQYF. CDR3 sequence (DNA): TGTGCCAGCAGCTCCTCATGGGGACTCACCACAGATACGCAGTATTTT.

The chain links TRBV19 to TRBJ2-7, with 7 bases identical to TRBD1. V shed 5 bases and J 6 bases; nucleotides not matched to a gene: 7. The CDR3 totals 13 residues. The germline V gene has CDR1 LNHDA and CDR2 SQIVND (reference sequence). CDR3 in DNA: TGTGCCAGTAGTGTGACAGGGTATGTCGAGCAGTACTTC. It translates to CASSVTGYVEQYF. Looking up the rest from reference TRBV19 and TRBJ2-7 gives the full variable domain: DGGITQSPKYLFRKEGQNVTLSCEQNLNHDAMYWYRQDPGQGLRLIYYSQIVNDFQKGDIAEGYSVSREKKESFPLTVTSAQKNPTAFYLCASSVTGYVEQYFGPGTRLTVT.

The V call is TRBV6-5, the J call TRBJ2-7; 8 nucleotides line up with TRBD1. The CDR3 sequence is 15 residues long. Trimming at V came to 6 bases and at J to 2 bases, leaving 9 bases not matched to a gene. Germline CDR1 MNHEY, CDR2 SVGAGI. CDR3: CASSRRGRSTYEQYF. CDR3 DNA: TGTGCCAGCAGCCGCAGGGGGCGATCTACCTACGAGCAGTACTTC.

This clone was seen a few times. The chain uses TRBV11-2 and TRBJ2-5, with D perhaps TRBD2 (6 bases). The CDR3 consists of 13 residues. Trimming stripped 0 bases from V and 7 bases from J, with 9 bases between. Germline V gene lookup returns CDR1 SGHAT and CDR2 FQNNGV. The DNA of the CDR3 is TGTGCCAGCAGCTTAGATCGGCGGGGGACCCAGTACTTC. This codes for CASSLDRRGTQYF.

This clone was seen more than once but under ten times. This rearrangement joins TRBV5-8 to TRBJ1-5; 7 nucleotides agree with TRBD1. Germline V gene lookup returns CDR1 SGHTS and CDR2 YDEGEE. CDR3 size: 15 residues. V lost 1 base and J lost 3; bases outside the gene matches: 4. This CDR3 is CASSLIRGLNQPQHF. DNA of the CDR3: TGTGCCAGCAGCTTGATTAGGGGGCTCAATCAGCCCCAGCATTTT.

The sample holds one count of this clone. J is TRBJ2-3 and V is TRBV7-9; 8 bases are a match to TRBD2. Germline CDR1 is SEHNR and CDR2 is FQNEAQ (reference sequence). CDR3 length: 14 amino acids. The V segment lost 8 bases and the J segment 0 bases; nucleotides outside the gene matches: 4. Here the CDR3 DNA reads TGTGCCAGCTATGTAGCGGGGAGCACAGATACGCAGTATTTT. Its protein product is CASYVAGSTDTQYF.

The chain is built from TRBV4-3 and TRBJ1-2; perhaps TRBD1 as D (6 bases). Germline V gives CDR1 LGHNA, CDR2 YSLEER. The CDR3 has 15 residues. Trimming left V 5 bases short and J 6 bases short, with 19 bases between. For the CDR3, the DNA is TGCGCCAGCAGCAAACCCGGGACCGGGACAAATGGCTACACCTTC. Translation: CASSKPGTGTNGYTF.

This clone is medium-sized. The chain joins TRBV4-1 to TRBJ2-7, with TRBD1 matching over 8 bases. The CDR3 spans 15 residues. V shed 2 bases and J 2 bases; nucleotides not matched to a gene: 5. CDR1 and CDR2 (germline): MGHRA, YSYEKL. The CDR3 loop reads CASSQSLTGAYEQYF. The CDR3 DNA reads as TGCGCCAGCAGCCAATCGTTGACAGGGGCCTACGAGCAGTACTTC.

The chain has TRBV9 and TRBJ2-3; 9 positions agree with TRBD2. V gave up 4 bases and J gave up 10 bases; unmatched junction bases: 7. The CDR3 extends over 13 amino acids. CDR1 and CDR2 from the germline V gene are SGDLS and YYNGEE. The CDR3 sequence is CASSTEREEAQYF. CDR3 bases: TGTGCCAGCAGCACCGAGCGGGAGGAGGCGCAGTATTTT.

V usage is TRBV7-2 and J usage is TRBJ1-1, with 7 bases aligning to TRBD1. The CDR3 spans 17 residues. Trimming removed 1 base from V and 0 bases from J; junction bases left unmatched: 8. CDR1 and CDR2 (germline): SGHTA, FQGNSA. The CDR3 nucleotides are TGTGCCAGCAGCTTAGGAGACAGGGTCCTCATGAACACTGAAGCTTTCTTT. Its translation: CASSLGDRVLMNTEAFF.

This chain links TRBV5-1 with TRBJ2-4; no clear D gene. The CDR3 is made up of 14 amino acids. The germline gives CDR1 SGHRS, CDR2 YFSETQ. V lost 4 bases to trimming and J lost 1 base, with 9 bases between them. This chain's CDR3 is CASSGSPAKNIQYF. CDR3 bases: TGCGCCAGCAGCGGCAGTCCGGCCAAAAACATTCAGTACTTC. Complete variable domain (other parts from reference TRBV5-1 and TRBJ2-4): KAGVTQTPRYLIKTRGQQVTLSCSPISGHRSVSWYQQTPGQGLQFLFEYFSETQRNKGNFPGRFSGRQFSNSRSEMNVSTLELGDSALYLCASSGSPAKNIQYFGAGTRLSVL.

This clone has just a few counts. The rearrangement links TRBV6-1 to TRBJ2-7; 8 bases are a match to TRBD1. The germline CDR1 and CDR2 sequences are MNHNS and SASEGT. The V gene end was trimmed by 6 bases and the J gene end by 4 bases; junction bases not matched to a gene: 8. The CDR3 spans 14 residues. CDR3 region: CASSRSDRAYEQYF. CDR3 bases: TGTGCCAGCAGCCGATCGGACAGGGCGTACGAGCAGTACTTC.

The J gene is TRBJ1-5, the V gene TRBV6-6; D perhaps matches TRBD1 (6 bases). The CDR3 sequence is 16 residues long. Germline CDR1 MNHNY, CDR2 SVGAGI (reference sequence). The germline V and J ends were trimmed by 2 bases and 4 bases, with 15 bases remaining between them. This chain's CDR3 is CASSYGGGSFNQPQHF. The CDR3 bases are TGTGCCAGCAGTTACGGGGGGGGCAGTTTTAATCAGCCCCAGCATTTT.

Details on this clone: The junction departs from the called germline gene at one end, perhaps through a read error. This chain links TRBV7-7 with TRBJ2-2; D is uncertain. Germline CDR1 and CDR2: SSHAT and FNYEAQ (reference sequence). The CDR3 is made up of 13 amino acids. The CDR3 region is CASSPSGTGELFF. As DNA, the CDR3 is TGTGCTAGCAGCCCTAGTGGGACCGGGGAGCTGTTTTTT. The whole variable domain, filled in from reference TRBV7-7 and TRBJ2-2, reads GAGVSQSPRYKVTKRGQDVTLRCDPISSHATLYWYQQALGQGPEFLTYFNYEAQPDKSGLPSDRFSAERPEGSISTLTIQRTEQRDSAMYRCASSPSGTGELFFGEGSRLTVL.

Only a few counts were recorded for this clone. The J gene is TRBJ1-5, the V gene TRBV5-6, with D maybe TRBD1 (6 bases). V dropped 0 bases and J dropped 5 bases, with 12 bases sitting between them. Per the germline V gene, CDR1 is SGHDT and CDR2 is YYEEEE. The CDR3 has 15 amino acids. CDR3 sequence: CASSLGEGVDQPQHF. The CDR3, as DNA: TGTGCCAGCAGCTTGGGGGAGGGGGTGGATCAGCCCCAGCATTTT.

The J gene is TRBJ1-1, the V gene TRBV6-5; D remains unclear. The germline CDR1 and CDR2 sequences are MNHEY and SVGAGI. The CDR3 has 13 amino acids. V lost 0 bases and J lost 3, with 5 bases in between. CDR3 DNA sequence: TGTGCCAGCAGTTACTCCTTGTACACTGAAGCTTTCTTT. Translated, it gives CASSYSLYTEAFF.

The chain links TRBV10-2 to TRBJ2-7; 7 bases line up with TRBD2. The CDR3 is made up of 16 amino acids. Germline V gene data show CDR1 as WSHSY and CDR2 as SAAADI. V was pared by 0 bases and J by 2 bases, with 7 bases of the junction left unmatched. DNA for the CDR3: TGCGCCAGCAGTGAGTCGTGGCAAGCGGGGCCCTACGAGCAGTACTTC. Amino acid sequence: CASSESWQAGPYEQYF.

The rearrangement uses TRBV6-5 and TRBJ1-4; the match to TRBD1 covers 8 bases. This CDR3 has 14 residues. V trimming: 2 bases; J trimming: 5 bases; junction bases outside the gene matches: 1. The germline CDR1 and CDR2 sequences are MNHEY and SVGAGI. CDR3 bases: TGTGCCAGCAGTTACCGACAGGGGAATGAAAAACTGTTTTTT. Protein product: CASSYRQGNEKLFF.

The rearrangement joins TRBV10-3 to TRBJ1-5; D is uncertain. Between the trimmed V and J ends, which lost 2 bases and 9 bases, there was a span of 11 bases. The CDR3 runs 13 residues. Per the germline V gene, CDR1 is ENHRY and CDR2 is SYGVKD. DNA of the CDR3: TGTGCCATCAGTGAGGGGGAGGGTAGGCCCCAGCATTTT. It encodes CAISEGEGRPQHF.

This clone was recorded only once. Other DNA sequences in this sample translate to the same CDR3. The rearrangement links TRBV5-1 to TRBJ2-7; possible D gene TRBD1, 6 bases. The CDR3 extends over 14 amino acids. The germline V gene encodes CDR1 SGHRS and CDR2 YFSETQ. V lost 3 bases and J 2 bases, leaving 12 bases between the germline ends. CDR3 sequence reads: CASSSGTHPYEQYF. The CDR3 region has the DNA TGCGCCAGCAGCTCCGGGACACATCCCTACGAGCAGTACTTC.

This rearrangement joins TRBV29-1 to TRBJ1-1, with D tentatively TRBD1 (6 bases). The CDR3 runs 14 residues. Germline-derived CDR1 and CDR2 are SQVTM and ANQGSEA. V lost 1 base to trimming and J lost 0 bases, with 9 bases between them. The CDR3 nucleotides are TGCAGCGTTGAAGGGACAGCCTTGAACACTGAAGCTTTCTTT. Its protein is CSVEGTALNTEAFF.

This clone came up a few times. The chain has TRBV11-2 and TRBJ1-1; a weak D match, TRBD1 (5 bases). CDR3 size: 14 residues. Germline CDR1 SGHAT, CDR2 FQNNGV. The V end was cut by 4 bases, the J end by 3 bases, with 12 bases between. The CDR3 spells CASSYLVRDTEAFF. As DNA, the CDR3 is TGTGCCAGCAGCTACCTCGTCAGGGACACTGAAGCTTTCTTT.

The gene calls are TRBV18 and TRBJ2-3; 7 bases map to TRBD1. The junction had 4 bases not matched to a gene; V was cut back by 0 bases and J by 7 bases. CDR1 is KGHSH, CDR2 LQKENI, per germline. The CDR3 is 14 residues long. Here the CDR3 DNA reads TGTGCCAGCTCACCACCGACAGGGTTCTATACGCAGTATTTT. It translates to CASSPPTGFYTQYF.

This clone has just one count. The chain joins TRBV7-8 to TRBJ1-2; 7 bases are a match to TRBD1. The CDR3 loop spans 15 amino acids. Germline values: CDR1 SGHVS, CDR2 FQNEAQ. Trimming at V came to 5 bases and at J to 1 base, leaving 7 bases not matched to a gene. CDR3 in DNA: TGTGCCAGCAGCCCATCGACAGGGATTAACTATGGCTACACCTTC. It yields the protein CASSPSTGINYGYTF. Based on the CDR3 plus reference TRBV7-8 and TRBJ1-2, the full variable domain is GAGVSQSPRYKVAKRGQDVALRCDPISGHVSLFWYQQALGQGPEFLTYFQNEAQLDKSGLPSDRFFAERPEGSVSTLKIQRTQQEDSAVYLCASSPSTGINYGYTFGSGTRLTVV.

This chain uses TRBV7-9 with TRBJ2-7, with 8 bases aligning to TRBD1. The CDR3 sequence is 15 residues long. The ends lost 3 bases at V and 3 bases at J; junction bases unmatched: 7. Germline V CDR1 and CDR2: SEHNR, FQNEAQ (reference sequence). CDR3 loop: CASSFGTGEIYEQYF. CDR3 coding DNA: TGTGCCAGCAGCTTCGGGACAGGAGAAATCTACGAGCAGTACTTC.

The chain links TRBV2 to TRBJ2-4; a weak D match, TRBD1 (6 bases). CDR1 is SNHLY and CDR2 is FYNNEI in the germline V gene. The CDR3 is 15 residues long. The V end was cut by 2 bases, the J end by 0 bases, with 8 bases between. The CDR3 is CASSEQGLAKNIQYF. The CDR3 region has the DNA TGTGCCAGCAGTGAACAGGGGCTAGCCAAAAACATTCAGTACTTC.

This sequence joins TRBV6-1 and TRBJ2-7, with D maybe TRBD2 (5 bases). The germline V and J ends were trimmed by 3 bases and 2 bases, with 8 bases remaining between them. Germline loops: CDR1 MNHNS, CDR2 SASEGT. CDR3 size: 13 residues. CDR3 residues: CASSDRGAYEQYF. The CDR3 nucleotides read TGTGCCAGCAGTGATCGGGGTGCCTACGAGCAGTACTTC.